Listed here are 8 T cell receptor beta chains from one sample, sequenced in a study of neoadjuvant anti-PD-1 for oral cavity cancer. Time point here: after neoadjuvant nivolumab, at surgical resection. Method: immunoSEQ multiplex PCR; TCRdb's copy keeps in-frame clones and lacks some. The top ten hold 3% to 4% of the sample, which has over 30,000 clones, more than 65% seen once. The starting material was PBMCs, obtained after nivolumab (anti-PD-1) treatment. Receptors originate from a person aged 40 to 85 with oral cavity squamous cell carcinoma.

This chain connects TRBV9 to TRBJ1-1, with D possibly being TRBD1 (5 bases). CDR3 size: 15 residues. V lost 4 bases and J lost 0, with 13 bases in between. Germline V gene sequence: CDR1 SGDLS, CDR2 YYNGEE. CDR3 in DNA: TGTGCCAGCAGCCAGTCAGGGTATATGAACACTGAAGCTTTCTTT. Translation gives CASSQSGYMNTEAFF.

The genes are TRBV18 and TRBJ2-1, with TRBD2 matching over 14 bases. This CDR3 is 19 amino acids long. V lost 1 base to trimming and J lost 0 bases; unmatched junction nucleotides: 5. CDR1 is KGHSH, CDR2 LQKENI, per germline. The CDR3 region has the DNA TGTGCCAGCTCACCACTTAGGACTAGCGGGGGGAGCTCCTACAATGAGCAGTTCTTC. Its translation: CASSPLRTSGGSSYNEQFF.

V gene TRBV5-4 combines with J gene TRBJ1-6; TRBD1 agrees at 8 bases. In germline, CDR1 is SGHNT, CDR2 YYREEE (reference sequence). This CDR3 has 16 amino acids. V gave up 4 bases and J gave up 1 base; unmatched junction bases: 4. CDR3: CASSRQGRSYNSPLHF. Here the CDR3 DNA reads TGTGCCAGCAGCCGACAGGGGAGGTCCTATAATTCACCCCTCCACTTT.

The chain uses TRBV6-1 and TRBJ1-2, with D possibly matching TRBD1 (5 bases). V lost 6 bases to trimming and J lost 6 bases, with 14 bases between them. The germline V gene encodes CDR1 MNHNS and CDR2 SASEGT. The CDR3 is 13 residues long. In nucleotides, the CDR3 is TGTGCCAGCAGGGAGGACGGGGGGGATGGCTACACCTTC. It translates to CASREDGGDGYTF.

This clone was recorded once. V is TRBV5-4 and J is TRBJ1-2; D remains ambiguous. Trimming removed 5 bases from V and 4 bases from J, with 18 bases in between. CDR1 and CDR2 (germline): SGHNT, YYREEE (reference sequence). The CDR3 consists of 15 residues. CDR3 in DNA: TGTGCCAGCAGGAAGGGCAAGCCACCTAGCTATGGCTACACCTTC. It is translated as CASRKGKPPSYGYTF.

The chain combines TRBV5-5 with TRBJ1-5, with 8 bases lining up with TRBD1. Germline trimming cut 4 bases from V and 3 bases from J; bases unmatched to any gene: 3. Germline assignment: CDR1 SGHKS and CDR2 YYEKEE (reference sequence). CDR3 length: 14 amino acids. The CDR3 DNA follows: TGTGCCAGCAGCACAGGGGGGATCAATCAGCCCCAGCATTTT. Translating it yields CASSTGGINQPQHF.

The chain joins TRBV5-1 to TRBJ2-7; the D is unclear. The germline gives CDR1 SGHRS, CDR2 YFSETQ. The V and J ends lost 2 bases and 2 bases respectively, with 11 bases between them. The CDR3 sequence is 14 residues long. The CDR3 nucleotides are TGCGCCAGCAGCTTAGTAGACACCGCCTACGAGCAGTACTTC. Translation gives CASSLVDTAYEQYF.

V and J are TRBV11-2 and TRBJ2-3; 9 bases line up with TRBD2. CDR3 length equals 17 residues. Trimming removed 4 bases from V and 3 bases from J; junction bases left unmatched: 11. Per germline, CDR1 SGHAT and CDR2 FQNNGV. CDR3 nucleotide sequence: TGTGCCAGCAGCTCGGATTCAGCGGGGGGAGGGACAGATACGCAGTATTTT. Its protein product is CASSSDSAGGGTDTQYF.